One and the same sample provided the 30 T cell receptor beta chains below, sequenced in a study of blood T cell repertoires in COVID-19. Repertoires were generated with immunoSEQ multiplex PCR, while TCRdb's copy carries only in-frame clones and drops some. The data hold 120,000 or so clones, with about 85% observed a single time. Sample: peripheral blood. All receptors derive from a man older than 75 with active or convalescent COVID-19.

This chain uses TRBV7-9 with TRBJ1-5; 10 positions match TRBD1. The CDR3 consists of 15 residues. With 1 base clipped from V and 7 bases from J, the junction kept 4 bases outside the gene matches. CDR1 and CDR2 (germline): SEHNR, FQNEAQ (reference sequence). The CDR3 sequence: CASSLDSDRGQPQHF. The CDR3 coding sequence is TGTGCCAGCAGCTTAGACTCGGACAGGGGGCAGCCCCAGCATTTT. Supplemented by reference TRBV7-9 and TRBJ1-5, the full variable domain reads DTGVSQNPRHKITKRGQNVTFRCDPISEHNRLYWYRQTLGQGPEFLTYFQNEAQLEKSRLLSDRFSAERPKGSFSTLEIQRTEQGDSAMYLCASSLDSDRGQPQHFGDGTRLSIL.

The CDR3 reads CASRPGQGSYGYTF. CDR3 bases: TGTGCCAGTAGACCGGGACAGGGTTCCTATGGCTACACCTTC. The gene calls are TRBV19 and TRBJ1-2, with 9 bases identical to TRBD1. The germline V gene encodes CDR1 LNHDA and CDR2 SQIVND (reference sequence). With V trimmed by 6 bases and J by 4 bases, 6 bases remained unmatched. This CDR3 region has 14 residues.

The V gene is TRBV12-1, the J gene TRBJ2-7; the table's D gene call, TRBD2, was not cross checked with the DNA. TRBV12-1 is deemed a pseudogene. The CDR3 covers 15 residues. The CDR3, as DNA: TGTGCCAGCAGCTCTCTAGCGGGGGGGCGGTACGAGCAGTACTTC. It encodes CASSSLAGGRYEQYF.

This sequence joins TRBV6-5 and TRBJ1-2; D perhaps matches TRBD1 (6 bases). Trimming cost V 3 bases and J 6 bases, with 14 bases left between them. This CDR3 has 14 amino acids. Germline values: CDR1 MNHEY, CDR2 SVGAGI. The CDR3 nucleotides are TGTGCCAGCAGTTATCAGGGGCGCAAGGATGGCTACACCTTC. Protein product: CASSYQGRKDGYTF.

This chain connects TRBV7-9 to TRBJ1-4, with D unclear. This CDR3 has 14 amino acids. V was pared by 5 bases and J by 3 bases, with 10 bases between. Germline V gives CDR1 SEHNR, CDR2 FQNEAQ (reference sequence). CDR3 loop: CASSRNAANEKLFF. Here the CDR3 DNA reads TGTGCCAGCAGCAGAAATGCGGCTAATGAAAAACTGTTTTTT.

V gene TRBV9 combines with J gene TRBJ2-7, with 8 nucleotides matching TRBD1. From germline, CDR1 is SGDLS and CDR2 YYNGEE. This CDR3 spans 15 amino acids. Germline trimming cut 3 bases from V and 3 bases from J; bases unmatched to any gene: 8. The CDR3 protein is CASSAQGARGYEQYF. CDR3 DNA sequence: TGTGCCAGCAGCGCGCAGGGGGCGCGAGGCTACGAGCAGTACTTC.

The gene calls are TRBV18 and TRBJ2-5, with D unclear. Between the trimmed V and J ends, which lost 0 bases and 2 bases, there was a span of 13 bases. The CDR3 length is 16 residues. Germline V gene sequence: CDR1 KGHSH, CDR2 LQKENI. The CDR3 loop is CASSPPGARKQETQYF. The CDR3 DNA sequence: TGTGCCAGCTCACCACCTGGAGCTAGGAAACAAGAGACCCAGTACTTC.

The chain recombines TRBV4-3 with TRBJ1-3, with a weak D call TRBD1 (6 bases). CDR1 and CDR2 from the germline V gene are LGHNA and YSLEER. V lost 0 bases, J lost 9 bases, and 18 bases lay in between. The CDR3 consists of 16 residues. DNA for the CDR3: TGCGCCAGCAGCCAAGACCCCGGGACAAACTCAGGCACCATATATTTT. It translates to CASSQDPGTNSGTIYF.

The chain employs TRBV27 and TRBJ2-7; the D is unclear. This CDR3 is built from 13 residues. From germline, CDR1 is MNHEY and CDR2 SMNVEV (reference sequence). Trimming cost V 4 bases and J 2 bases, with 9 bases left between them. DNA of the CDR3: TGTGCCAGCAGTTGGCCCTTAACCTACGAGCAGTACTTC. Encoded protein: CASSWPLTYEQYF.

This clone has just one count. This chain joins TRBV19 and TRBJ2-7; 11 nucleotides agree with TRBD2. The CDR3 contains 14 residues. Germline V gene sequence: CDR1 LNHDA, CDR2 SQIVND (reference sequence). V was pared by 3 bases and J by 6 bases, with 4 bases of the junction left unmatched. The CDR3 DNA follows: TGTGCCAGTAGTATCGTAGCGGGAGGGCCCGAGCAGTACTTC. This sequence encodes CASSIVAGGPEQYF. Together with reference TRBV19 and TRBJ2-7, the CDR3 gives the full variable domain: DGGITQSPKYLFRKEGQNVTLSCEQNLNHDAMYWYRQDPGQGLRLIYYSQIVNDFQKGDIAEGYSVSREKKESFPLTVTSAQKNPTAFYLCASSIVAGGPEQYFGPGTRLTVT.

In its sample, this clone was seen a few times. The chain carries TRBV11-1 and TRBJ2-5; 14 bases line up with TRBD2. This CDR3 is built from 15 residues. Per the germline V gene, CDR1 is SGHAT and CDR2 is FQDESV (reference sequence). Trimming at V came to 4 bases and at J to 3 bases, leaving 1 base not matched to a gene. CDR3 bases: TGTGCCAGCAGCTGGGGACTAGCGGGGGAAGAGACCCAGTACTTC. Its translation: CASSWGLAGEETQYF.

This clone was detected only once. The V gene is TRBV7-6, the J gene TRBJ2-1, with TRBD2 identical over 13 bases. V lost 4 bases to trimming and J lost 2 bases; unmatched junction nucleotides: 5. The CDR3 covers 17 residues. CDR1 is SGHVS, CDR2 FNYEAQ, per germline. CDR3 nucleotide sequence: TGTGCCAGCAGCTCCAGGACTAGCGGGAGCACCTACAATGAGCAGTTCTTC. It encodes CASSSRTSGSTYNEQFF.

The chain is built from TRBV11-1 and TRBJ2-3; 8 positions match TRBD2. Germline trimming cut 1 base from V and 1 base from J; bases unmatched to any gene: 1. The CDR3 runs to 15 residues. Per the germline V gene, CDR1 is SGHAT and CDR2 is FQDESV (reference sequence). The CDR3 coding sequence is TGTGCCAGCAGCTTAGGTAGCGGGGGCACAGATACGCAGTATTTT. Translating it yields CASSLGSGGTDTQYF.

V is TRBV10-3 and J is TRBJ2-2; 12 bases agree with TRBD2. This CDR3 region has 20 residues. The ends lost 2 bases at V and 4 bases at J; junction bases unmatched: 14. The germline V gene encodes CDR1 ENHRY and CDR2 SYGVKD. CDR3 sequence: CAISEARTSGTRMGTGELFF. In DNA form, the CDR3 reads TGTGCCATCAGTGAGGCGAGGACTAGCGGGACTAGGATGGGCACCGGGGAGCTGTTTTTT.

The V call is TRBV30, the J call TRBJ1-6; D not resolved. Trimming left V 3 bases short and J 0 bases short, with 3 bases between. CDR3 length: 13 amino acids. Germline lookup yields CDR1 GTSNPN and CDR2 SVGIG (reference sequence). This CDR3 reads CAWRSSYNSPLHF. CDR3 coding DNA: TGTGCCTGGAGGAGCTCCTATAATTCACCCCTCCACTTT.

CDR3 in DNA: TGTGCCAGCAACTTCCAGCAGGCCAATTCACCCCTCCACTTT. Translated: CASNFQQANSPLHF. V is TRBV2 and J is TRBJ1-6; D gene ambiguous. CDR1 is SNHLY, CDR2 FYNNEI, per germline. The V gene lost 7 bases and the J gene lost 7 bases, with 14 bases spanning the gap. The CDR3 covers 14 residues.

V is TRBV4-2 and J is TRBJ2-5, with 14 bases identical to TRBD2. Per germline, CDR1 LGHNA and CDR2 YNFKEQ. The CDR3 runs 17 residues. With V trimmed by 4 bases and J by 5 bases, 9 bases remained unmatched. In DNA, the CDR3 is TGTGCCAGCAGCCGCTCCGGGACTAGCGGGAGCGTGGAGACCCAGTACTTC. It yields the protein CASSRSGTSGSVETQYF.

V usage is TRBV30 and J usage is TRBJ1-4, with TRBD1 matching 8 bases. The CDR3 is made up of 15 amino acids. Germline trimming cut 1 base from V and 0 bases from J; bases unmatched to any gene: 1. The germline CDR1 and CDR2 sequences are GTSNPN and SVGIG (reference sequence). The CDR3 sequence: CAWSGTGTTNEKLFF. The CDR3, as DNA: TGTGCCTGGAGTGGGACAGGGACAACTAATGAAAAACTGTTTTTT.

The chain employs TRBV6-5 and TRBJ1-3; possible D gene TRBD1, 6 bases. Germline V gene sequence: CDR1 MNHEY, CDR2 SVGAGI. CDR3 length equals 15 residues. Trimming shortened V by 3 bases and J by 0 bases, and 9 bases separated the two germline ends. CDR3 protein: CASSYKGHSGNTIYF. The CDR3 DNA follows: TGTGCCAGCAGTTATAAGGGACACTCTGGAAACACCATATATTTT.

CDR3 region: CSVEPYSLETQYF. In nucleotides, the CDR3 is TGCAGCGTTGAACCCTATAGCTTGGAGACCCAGTACTTC. The chain combines TRBV29-1 with TRBJ2-5; unclear D gene. The V end lost 2 bases, the J end lost 5 bases, and 12 bases lay between the germline ends. This CDR3 has 13 amino acids. Germline V gene sequence: CDR1 SQVTM, CDR2 ANQGSEA.

This clone is a singleton in its sample. An end of the junction does not agree with germline; a read error may underlie this. The chain employs TRBV4-1 and TRBJ2-7; maybe TRBD1 (5 bases). Per the germline V gene, CDR1 is MGHRA and CDR2 is YSYEKL. The CDR3 length is 14 residues. The CDR3 nucleotides read TGCGCCAGCAGCCAAGATTTAGGGGCAGGGTTCATGAACTTC. Protein: CASSQDLGAGFMNF.

This clone was counted a few times. The rearrangement links TRBV6-5 to TRBJ1-1; TRBD1 agrees at 7 bases. J gave up 7 bases and V 0 bases, and 11 bases lay outside the gene matches. This CDR3 spans 16 amino acids. Germline V gene data show CDR1 as MNHEY and CDR2 as SVGAGI. In nucleotides, the CDR3 is TGTGCCAGCAGTTACTCGGAGCGTTTCGGGACAGATGAAGCTTTCTTT. Translation gives CASSYSERFGTDEAFF.

This chain connects TRBV9 to TRBJ2-1; a possible D gene is TRBD2 (5 bases). From germline, CDR1 is SGDLS and CDR2 YYNGEE. The CDR3 has 14 amino acids. The V and J ends lost 0 bases and 8 bases respectively, with 12 bases between them. CDR3 in DNA: TGTGCCAGCAGCGTAGCGGGATTGTTCGATGAGCAGTTCTTC. It encodes CASSVAGLFDEQFF. The full variable domain, rest sourced from reference TRBV9 and TRBJ2-1, is DSGVTQTPKHLITATGQRVTLRCSPRSGDLSVYWYQQSLDQGLQFLIQYYNGEERAKGNILERFSAQQFPDLHSELNLSSLELGDSALYFCASSVAGLFDEQFFGPGTRLTVL.

The chain uses TRBV3-1 (or the pseudogene TRBV3-2) and TRBJ1-2, with D tentatively TRBD1 (5 bases). Germline V gene data show CDR1 as LGHDT and CDR2 as YNNKEL (reference sequence). V was cut by 4 bases and J by 2 bases, with 8 bases left in between. The CDR3 runs 13 residues. The CDR3 here is CASSLRENYGYTF. The CDR3 DNA sequence: TGTGCCAGCAGCCTCAGGGAAAACTATGGCTACACCTTC.

This clone was recorded once. The rearrangement joins TRBV20-1 to TRBJ1-4; tentatively, D is TRBD1 (5 bases). Germline loops: CDR1 DFQATT, CDR2 SNEGSKA (reference sequence). This CDR3 is built from 13 residues. With 3 bases removed from V and 9 bases from J, the gap between germline ends came to 14 bases. The DNA for the CDR3 is TGCAGTGCTAGTCAAGGACAAGGGCAAAAACTGTTTTTT. Translated: CSASQGQGQKLFF.

The CDR3 protein is CASSLGTATSGYF. CDR3 sequence (DNA): TGTGCCAGCAGCTTGGGGACAGCAACATCGGGGTATTTT. The genes are TRBV5-8 and TRBJ2-3, with D perhaps TRBD1 (6 bases). Trimming took off 0 bases at V and 14 bases at J, with 16 bases between the two ends. Germline V gene data show CDR1 as SGHTS and CDR2 as YDEGEE. The CDR3 totals 13 residues.

The gene calls are TRBV5-4 and TRBJ2-3; 8 positions match TRBD1. The CDR3 has 15 residues. With V trimmed by 0 bases and J by 1 base, 1 base remained unmatched. CDR1 and CDR2 from the germline V gene are SGHNT and YYREEE (reference sequence). Here the CDR3 reads CASSLAGQGTDTQYF. The DNA of the CDR3 is TGTGCCAGCAGCTTGGCGGGACAGGGCACAGATACGCAGTATTTT.

The chain carries TRBV27 and TRBJ2-1; the match to TRBD1 covers 10 bases. V was pared by 4 bases and J by 2 bases, with 5 bases of the junction left unmatched. The CDR3 consists of 16 residues. The germline gives CDR1 MNHEY, CDR2 SMNVEV (reference sequence). The CDR3 protein is CASSSLTGGPYNEQFF. CDR3 bases: TGTGCCAGCAGTTCCCTGACAGGGGGCCCCTACAATGAGCAGTTCTTC.

The chain couples TRBV9 to TRBJ2-2; D may be TRBD2 (6 bases). Germline values: CDR1 SGDLS, CDR2 YYNGEE. The CDR3 extends over 15 amino acids. V was shortened by 4 bases and J by 6 bases, with 16 bases between the two germline ends. The CDR3 protein is CASSYSGLRAGELFF. The CDR3 coding sequence is TGTGCCAGCAGCTACAGCGGGTTAAGGGCCGGGGAGCTGTTTTTT.

This clone was seen once. J is TRBJ1-2 and V is TRBV10-3, with 7 bases matching TRBD1. Germline trimming cut 0 bases from V and 8 bases from J; bases unmatched to any gene: 6. The CDR3 runs 14 residues. CDR1 and CDR2 (germline): ENHRY, SYGVKD. The CDR3 is CAISESGQVGGYTF. The CDR3 DNA reads as TGTGCCATCAGTGAGTCCGGACAGGTGGGAGGCTACACCTTC.